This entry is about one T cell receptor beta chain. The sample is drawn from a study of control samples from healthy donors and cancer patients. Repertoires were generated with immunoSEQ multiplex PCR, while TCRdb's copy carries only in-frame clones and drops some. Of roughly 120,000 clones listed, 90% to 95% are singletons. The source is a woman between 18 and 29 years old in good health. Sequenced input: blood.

CDR3 sequence (DNA): TGTGCCAGCATTACTGAACCGTATGGCTACACCTTC. As protein: CASITEPYGYTF. This chain connects TRBV6-5 to TRBJ1-2; D not certain. Germline assignment: CDR1 MNHEY and CDR2 SVGAGI. The CDR3 runs to 12 residues. Trimming removed 7 bases at V and 5 bases at J, with 11 bases between.